These T cell receptor beta chains were read from a single sample in a study of T cells in Graves' hyperthyroidism and ophthalmopathy. TCRdb ran MiXCR on the multiplex PCR reads and lists one entry per CDR3 protein. In the table there are roughly 420,000 distinct CDR3 sequences, approximately 15% of which are singletons. Sequenced material: blood. These receptors were taken from a woman between 18 and 29 years old with Graves' hyperthyroidism. The CDR3 runs from the conserved cysteine through the conserved F or W. A D gene is named only where the DNA matches it firmly. Size tells how often a clone was seen (once, few, many) or the class of an expanded clone, and some rows leave it out.

TRBV2,TRBJ2-1,TRBD2,many,13,CASRAGEYNEQFF,TGTGCCAGCAGGGCGGGAGAATACAATGAGCAGTTCTTC
TRBV24-1,TRBJ2-7,TRBD2,NA,15,CATSDRTSGGDEQYF,TGTGCCACCAGTGATCGGACTAGCGGAGGCGACGAGCAGTACTTC
TRBV7-9,TRBJ1-4,TRBD1,many,14,CASSSDRGSEKLFF,TGTGCCAGCAGCTCCGACAGGGGAAGTGAAAAACTGTTTTTT
TRBV12-3/TRBV12-4,TRBJ2-5,TRBD2,NA,15,CASSSGLAGAKTQYF,TGTGCCAGCAGTTCCGGACTAGCGGGAGCTAAGACCCAGTACTTC
TRBV5-5,TRBJ2-7,TRBD2,NA,15,CASSGGGGGSYEQYF,TGTGCCAGCAGCGGGGGGGGGGGGGGCTCCTACGAGCAGTACTTC
TRBV20-1,TRBJ2-5,TRBD2,many,16,CSARDRSGRSQETQYF,TGCAGTGCTAGAGATCGTAGCGGGAGATCTCAAGAGACCCAGTACTTC
TRBV6-1,TRBJ2-3,TRBD2,NA,15,CASSPPGLGRDTQYF,TGTGCCAGCAGCCCTCCGGGACTAGGAAGAGATACGCAGTATTTT
TRBV6-1,TRBJ2-2,TRBD2,many,16,CASRLAGVVRTGELFF,TGTGCCAGCAGATTAGCGGGAGTGGTCAGGACCGGGGAGCTGTTTTTT
TRBV19,TRBJ2-2,NA,few,16,CASSISGQVNTGELFF,TGTGCCAGTAGTATATCAGGTCAGGTCAACACCGGGGAGCTGTTTTTT
TRBV9,TRBJ2-1,TRBD2,few,15,CASSSPGLAGHEQFF,TGTGCCAGCAGCTCACCGGGACTAGCGGGTCATGAGCAGTTCTTC
TRBV20-1,TRBJ1-1,NA,many,12,CSARWGNTEAFF,TGCAGTGCGAGGTGGGGGAACACTGAAGCTTTCTTT
TRBV12-3/TRBV12-4,TRBJ1-2,TRBD1,many,13,CASSPTGGSGYTF,TGTGCCAGCAGTCCGACAGGGGGCTCTGGCTACACCTTC
TRBV6-1,TRBJ2-7,TRBD2,many,14,CASSGAGGDYEQYF,TGTGCCAGCAGTGGAGCGGGAGGAGATTACGAGCAGTACTTC
TRBV12-5,TRBJ1-5,NA,many,13,CASGSDGNQPQHF,TGTGCTAGTGGTTCGGACGGAAATCAGCCCCAGCATTTT
TRBV12-3/TRBV12-4,TRBJ2-7,NA,many,13,CASRGRRSYEQYF,TGTGCCAGCAGGGGACGGCGCTCCTACGAGCAGTACTTC
TRBV6-1,TRBJ1-2,NA,many,15,CASSEAGTFNYGYTF,TGTGCCAGCAGTGAAGCAGGGACATTCAACTATGGCTACACCTTC
TRBV2,TRBJ1-2,NA,many,14,CASSWDGHNYGYTF,TGTGCCAGCAGCTGGGACGGCCATAACTATGGCTACACCTTC
TRBV29-1,TRBJ1-2,TRBD1,NA,12,CSATGGSDGYTF,TGCAGCGCGACAGGGGGCTCGGATGGCTACACCTTC
TRBV10-2,TRBJ2-7,NA,many,11,CASSRGSEQYF,TGCGCCAGCAGCCGAGGGTCCGAGCAGTACTTC
TRBV12-3/TRBV12-4,TRBJ1-4,NA,many,13,CASSLGPNEKLFF,TGTGCCAGCAGTTTGGGGCCTAATGAAAAACTGTTTTTT
TRBV12-3/TRBV12-4,TRBJ2-2,TRBD2,many,16,CASSPSSGGYTGELFF,TGTGCCAGCAGTCCCTCGTCGGGGGGATACACCGGGGAGCTGTTTTTT
TRBV27,TRBJ2-7,TRBD1,many,15,CASSSTRDSSYEQYF,TGTGCCAGCAGTTCCACCCGGGACAGCTCCTACGAGCAGTACTTC
TRBV12-3/TRBV12-4,TRBJ2-5,NA,NA,14,CASSPPTVTETQYF,TGTGCCAGCAGCCCCCCGACAGTAACTGAGACCCAGTACTTC
TRBV27,TRBJ1-4,NA,once,12,CASRDMDEKLFF,TGTGCCAGCCGGGACATGGATGAAAAACTGTTTTTT
TRBV3-1,TRBJ2-2,NA,NA,11,CASTFSGELFF,TGTGCCAGCACTTTCTCCGGGGAGCTGTTTTTT
TRBV19,TRBJ1-3,NA,NA,13,CASLQDSGNTIYF,TGTGCCAGCCTACAGGACTCTGGAAACACCATATATTTT
TRBV28,TRBJ1-4,NA,many,13,CASSGITNEKLFF,TGTGCCAGCTCAGGGATTACTAATGAAAAACTGTTTTTT
TRBV12-3/TRBV12-4,TRBJ2-3,TRBD1,many,17,CASSRIRQGASTDTQYF,TGTGCCAGCAGTCGTATTCGACAGGGGGCGAGCACAGATACGCAGTATTTT
TRBV11-2,TRBJ2-1,TRBD1,many,16,CASSLGIGQGNNEQFF,TGTGCCAGCAGCTTAGGGATCGGACAGGGTAACAATGAGCAGTTCTTC
TRBV7-2,TRBJ1-5,NA,many,14,CASSPRAGAQPQHF,TGTGCCAGCAGCCCCCGGGCAGGGGCGCAGCCCCAGCATTTT
TRBV24-1,TRBJ2-1,NA,many,14,CATSAGVTHNEQFF,TGTGCCACCAGCGCAGGGGTAACCCACAATGAGCAGTTCTTC